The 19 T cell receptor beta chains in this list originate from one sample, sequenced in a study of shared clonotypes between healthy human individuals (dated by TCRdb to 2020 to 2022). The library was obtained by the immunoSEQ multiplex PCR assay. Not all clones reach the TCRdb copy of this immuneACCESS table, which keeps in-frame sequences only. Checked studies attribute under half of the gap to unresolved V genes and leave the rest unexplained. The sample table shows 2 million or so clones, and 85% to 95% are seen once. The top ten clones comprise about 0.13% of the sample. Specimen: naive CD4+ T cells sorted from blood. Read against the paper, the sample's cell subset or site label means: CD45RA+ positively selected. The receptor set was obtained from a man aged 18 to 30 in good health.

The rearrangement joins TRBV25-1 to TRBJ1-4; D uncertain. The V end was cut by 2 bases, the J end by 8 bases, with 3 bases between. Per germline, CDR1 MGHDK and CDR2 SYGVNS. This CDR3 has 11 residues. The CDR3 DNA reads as TGTGCCAGCAGTGAAAAGGAAAAACTGTTTTTT. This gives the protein CASSEKEKLFF. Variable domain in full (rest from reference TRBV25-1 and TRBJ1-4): EADIYQTPRYLVIGTGKKITLECSQTMGHDKMYWYQQDPGMELHLIHYSYGVNSTEKGDLSSESTVSRIRTEHFPLTLESARPSHTSQYLCASSEKEKLFFGSGTQLSVL.

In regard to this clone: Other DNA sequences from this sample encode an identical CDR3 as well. The CDR3 DNA reads TGTGCCAGCAGTGAAGCAGGAGGCCCCGGAAACACCATATATTTT. As protein: CASSEAGGPGNTIYF. The rearrangement links TRBV6-1 to TRBJ1-3, with D uncertain. Germline V CDR1 and CDR2: MNHNS, SASEGT. V was trimmed by 0 bases and J by 4 bases, leaving 10 bases between them. This CDR3 contains 15 residues.

The chain's CDR3 is CAISTKAGLAGQETQYF. CDR3 nucleotides: TGTGCCATCAGTACCAAAGCGGGACTAGCGGGCCAAGAGACCCAGTACTTC. The chain carries TRBV10-3 and TRBJ2-5, with TRBD2 matching 12 bases. The CDR3 totals 17 residues. In germline, CDR1 is ENHRY, CDR2 SYGVKD. The junction had 8 bases not matched to a gene; V was cut back by 5 bases and J by 1 base.

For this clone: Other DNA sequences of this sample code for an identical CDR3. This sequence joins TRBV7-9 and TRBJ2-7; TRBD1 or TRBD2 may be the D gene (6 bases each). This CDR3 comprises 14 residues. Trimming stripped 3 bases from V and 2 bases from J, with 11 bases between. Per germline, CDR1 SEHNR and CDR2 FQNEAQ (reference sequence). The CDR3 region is CASSLEGGPYEQYF. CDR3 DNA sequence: TGTGCCAGCAGCTTGGAGGGGGGACCCTACGAGCAGTACTTC.

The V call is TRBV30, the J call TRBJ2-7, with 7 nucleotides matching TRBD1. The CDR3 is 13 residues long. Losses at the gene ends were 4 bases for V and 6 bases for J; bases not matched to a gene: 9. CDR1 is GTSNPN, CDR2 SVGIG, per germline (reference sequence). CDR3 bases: TGTGCCTGGAAGGGCACAGGGGCGGGCGAGCAGTACTTC. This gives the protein CAWKGTGAGEQYF.

DNA for the CDR3: TGTGCCAGCAGTGAATCAGGGGTGAGCACAGATACGCAGTATTTT. Amino acid sequence: CASSESGVSTDTQYF. The V call is TRBV25-1, the J call TRBJ2-3; D perhaps matches TRBD1 (6 bases). Germline CDR1 reads MGHDK; CDR2 reads SYGVNS. The CDR3 spans 15 residues. V lost 1 base and J 0 bases, leaving 8 bases between the germline ends. Drawing the rest from reference TRBV25-1 and TRBJ2-3, the complete variable domain is EADIYQTPRYLVIGTGKKITLECSQTMGHDKMYWYQQDPGMELHLIHYSYGVNSTEKGDLSSESTVSRIRTEHFPLTLESARPSHTSQYLCASSESGVSTDTQYFGPGTRLTVL.

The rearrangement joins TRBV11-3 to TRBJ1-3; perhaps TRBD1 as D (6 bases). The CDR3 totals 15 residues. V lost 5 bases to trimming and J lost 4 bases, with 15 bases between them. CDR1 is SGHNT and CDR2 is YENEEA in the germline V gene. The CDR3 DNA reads TGTGCCAGCAGCCGAGGGGGGATTTCAGGAAACACCATATATTTT. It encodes CASSRGGISGNTIYF.

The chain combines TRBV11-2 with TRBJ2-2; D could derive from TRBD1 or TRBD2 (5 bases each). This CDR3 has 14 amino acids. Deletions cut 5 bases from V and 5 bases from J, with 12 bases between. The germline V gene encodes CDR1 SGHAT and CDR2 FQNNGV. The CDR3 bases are TGTGCCAGCAGCGGAGCAGGGAGTACCGGGGAGCTGTTTTTT. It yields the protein CASSGAGSTGELFF.

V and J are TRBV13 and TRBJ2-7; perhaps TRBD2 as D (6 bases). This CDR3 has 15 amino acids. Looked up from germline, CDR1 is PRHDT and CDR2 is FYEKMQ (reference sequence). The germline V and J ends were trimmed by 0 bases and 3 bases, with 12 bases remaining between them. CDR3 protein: CASSLGGSGYYEQYF. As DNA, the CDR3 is TGTGCCAGCAGCTTAGGGGGTAGCGGTTACTACGAGCAGTACTTC.

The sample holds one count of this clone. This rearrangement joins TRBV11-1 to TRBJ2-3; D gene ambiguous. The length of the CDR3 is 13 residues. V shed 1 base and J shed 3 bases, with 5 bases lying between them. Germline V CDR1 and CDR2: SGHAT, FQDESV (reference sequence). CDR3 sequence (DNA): TGTGCCAGCAGCTTAGGATTTACAGATACGCAGTATTTT. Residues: CASSLGFTDTQYF.

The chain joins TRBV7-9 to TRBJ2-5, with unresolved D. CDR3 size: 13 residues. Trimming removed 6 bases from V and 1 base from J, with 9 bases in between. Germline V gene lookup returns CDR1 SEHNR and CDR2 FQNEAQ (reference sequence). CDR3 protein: CASRQLGQETQYF. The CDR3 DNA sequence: TGTGCCAGCAGACAGCTGGGCCAAGAGACCCAGTACTTC.

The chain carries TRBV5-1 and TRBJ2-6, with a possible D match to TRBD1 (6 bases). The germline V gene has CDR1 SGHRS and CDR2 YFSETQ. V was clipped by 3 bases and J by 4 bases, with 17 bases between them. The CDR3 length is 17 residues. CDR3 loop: CASSSLQGGAGANVLTF. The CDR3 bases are TGCGCCAGCAGCTCTCTGCAAGGGGGTGCCGGGGCCAACGTCCTGACTTTC.

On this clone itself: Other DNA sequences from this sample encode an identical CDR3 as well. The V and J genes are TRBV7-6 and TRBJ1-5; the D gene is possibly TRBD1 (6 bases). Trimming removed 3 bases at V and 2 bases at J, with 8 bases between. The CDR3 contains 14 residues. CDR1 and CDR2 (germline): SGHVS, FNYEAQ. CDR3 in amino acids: CASSLTGGNQPQHF. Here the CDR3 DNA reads TGTGCCAGCAGCTTGACAGGCGGCAATCAGCCCCAGCATTTT.

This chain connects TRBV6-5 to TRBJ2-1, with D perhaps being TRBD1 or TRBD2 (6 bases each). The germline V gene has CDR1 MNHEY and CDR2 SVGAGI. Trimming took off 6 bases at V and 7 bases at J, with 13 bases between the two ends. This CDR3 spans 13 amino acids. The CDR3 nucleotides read TGTGCCAGCAGAAGACTAGGGGGGAATGAGCAGTTCTTC. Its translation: CASRRLGGNEQFF.

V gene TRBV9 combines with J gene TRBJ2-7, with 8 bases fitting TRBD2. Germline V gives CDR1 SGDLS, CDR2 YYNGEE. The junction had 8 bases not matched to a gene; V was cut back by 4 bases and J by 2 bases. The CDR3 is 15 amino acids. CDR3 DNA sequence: TGTGCCAGCAGCCCCCGAGCGGGAGCTACCTACGAGCAGTACTTC. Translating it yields CASSPRAGATYEQYF. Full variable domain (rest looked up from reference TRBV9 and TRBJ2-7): DSGVTQTPKHLITATGQRVTLRCSPRSGDLSVYWYQQSLDQGLQFLIQYYNGEERAKGNILERFSAQQFPDLHSELNLSSLELGDSALYFCASSPRAGATYEQYFGPGTRLTVT.

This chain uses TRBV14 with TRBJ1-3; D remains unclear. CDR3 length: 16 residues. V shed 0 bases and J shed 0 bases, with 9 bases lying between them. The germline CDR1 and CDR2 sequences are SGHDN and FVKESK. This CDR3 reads CASSQDWLNSGNTIYF. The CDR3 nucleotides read TGTGCCAGCAGCCAAGATTGGCTTAACTCTGGAAACACCATATATTTT.

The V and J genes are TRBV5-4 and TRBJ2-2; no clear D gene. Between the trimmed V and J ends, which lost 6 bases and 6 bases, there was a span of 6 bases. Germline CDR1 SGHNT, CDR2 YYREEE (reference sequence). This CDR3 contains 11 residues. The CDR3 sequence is CASKGAGELFF. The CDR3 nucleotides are TGTGCCAGCAAAGGCGCCGGGGAGCTGTTTTTT.

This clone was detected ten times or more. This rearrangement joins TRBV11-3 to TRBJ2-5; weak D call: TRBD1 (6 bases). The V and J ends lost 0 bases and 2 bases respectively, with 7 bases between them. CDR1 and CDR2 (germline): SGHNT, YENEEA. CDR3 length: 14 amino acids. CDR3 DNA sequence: TGTGCCAGCAGCTTAGACAGGGGACAAGAGACCCAGTACTTC. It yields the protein CASSLDRGQETQYF.

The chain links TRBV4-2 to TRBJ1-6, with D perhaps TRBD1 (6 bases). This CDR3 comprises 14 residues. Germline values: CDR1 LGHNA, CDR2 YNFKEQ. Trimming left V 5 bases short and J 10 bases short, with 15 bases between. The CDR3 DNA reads TGTGCCAGCAGCTTGATCGGGGGACAATCACCCCTCCACTTT. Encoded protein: CASSLIGGQSPLHF.